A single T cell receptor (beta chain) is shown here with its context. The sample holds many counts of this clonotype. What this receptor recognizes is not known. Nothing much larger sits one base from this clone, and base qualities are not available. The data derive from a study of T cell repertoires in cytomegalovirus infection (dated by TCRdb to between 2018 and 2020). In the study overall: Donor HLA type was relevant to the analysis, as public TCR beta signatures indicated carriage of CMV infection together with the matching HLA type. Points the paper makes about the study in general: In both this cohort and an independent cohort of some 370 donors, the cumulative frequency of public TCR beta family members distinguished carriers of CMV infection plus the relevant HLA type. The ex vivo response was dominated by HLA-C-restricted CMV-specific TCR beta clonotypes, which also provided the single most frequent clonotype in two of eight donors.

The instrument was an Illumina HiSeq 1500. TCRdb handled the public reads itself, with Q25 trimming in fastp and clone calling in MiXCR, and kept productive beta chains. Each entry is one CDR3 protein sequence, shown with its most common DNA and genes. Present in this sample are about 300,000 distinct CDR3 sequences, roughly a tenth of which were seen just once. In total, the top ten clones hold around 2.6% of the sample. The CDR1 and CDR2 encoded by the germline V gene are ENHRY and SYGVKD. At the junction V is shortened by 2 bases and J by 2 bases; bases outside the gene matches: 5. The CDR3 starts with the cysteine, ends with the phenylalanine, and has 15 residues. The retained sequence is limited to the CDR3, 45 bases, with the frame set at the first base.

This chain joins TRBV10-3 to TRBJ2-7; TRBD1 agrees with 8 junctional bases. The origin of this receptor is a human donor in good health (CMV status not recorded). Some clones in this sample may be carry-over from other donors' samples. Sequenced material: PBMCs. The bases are TGTGCCATCAGTGAGCCTGGGACAGGCCCCTACGAGCAGTACTTC. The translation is CAISEPGTGPYEQYF.